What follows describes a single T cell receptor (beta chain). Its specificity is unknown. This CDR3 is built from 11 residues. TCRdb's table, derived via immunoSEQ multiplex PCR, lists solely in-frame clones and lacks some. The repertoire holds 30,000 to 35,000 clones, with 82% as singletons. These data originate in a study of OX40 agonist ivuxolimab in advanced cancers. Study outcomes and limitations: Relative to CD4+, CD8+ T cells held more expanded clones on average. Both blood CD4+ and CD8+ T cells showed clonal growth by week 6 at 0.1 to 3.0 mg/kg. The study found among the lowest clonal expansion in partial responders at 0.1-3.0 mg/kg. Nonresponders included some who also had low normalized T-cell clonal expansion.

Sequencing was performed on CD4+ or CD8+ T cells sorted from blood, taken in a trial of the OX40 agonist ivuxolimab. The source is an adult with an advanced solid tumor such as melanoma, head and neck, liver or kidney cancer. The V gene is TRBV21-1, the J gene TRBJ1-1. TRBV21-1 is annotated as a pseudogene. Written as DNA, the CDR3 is TGTGCCAGCAGCAAGGGAAATTGGGCTTTCTTT. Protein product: CASSKGNWAFF.